A selection of T cell receptor beta chains follows, all from one sample in a study of shared clonotypes between healthy human individuals. Only in-frame clones appear in the TCRdb table, and some are missing; sequencing was by immunoSEQ multiplex PCR. The table lists about 1.1 million clones, approximately 80% of them singletons. The sequenced material came from memory CD4+ T cells from PBMCs. All receptors come from a man between 18 and 35 years old in good health. Some clones in this sample may be carry-over from other donors' samples. The CDR3 runs from the conserved cysteine through the conserved F or W. D genes are given only for firm matches. Not every row has a clone size; where given, it reads once, few, many or a size class.

TRBV11-1	TRBJ2-5	-	-	TGTGCCAGCAGCTCTGGGGAGACCCAGTACTTC	CASSSGETQYF
TRBV6-5	TRBJ1-2	TRBD1	-	TGTGCCAGCAGGGGGACAGGCTATGGCTACACCTTC	CASRGTGYGYTF
TRBV5-6	TRBJ2-5	TRBD1	few	TGTGCCAGCAGCTCCCGACAGGGGGTAGAGACCCAGTACTTC	CASSSRQGVETQYF
TRBV7-2	TRBJ1-1	-	few	TGTGCCAGCAGCTTATCCACAGGGAGAGCTTTCTTT	CASSLSTGRAFF
TRBV18	TRBJ1-4	TRBD1	-	TGTGCCAGCTCAGCGGGGACAGGAAAAACTAATGAAAAACTGTTTTTT	CASSAGTGKTNEKLFF
TRBV27	TRBJ2-1	TRBD2	few	TGTGCCAGCAGTGTAGATAGCGGGAAGGGCGAGCAGTTCTTC	CASSVDSGKGEQFF
TRBV5-1	TRBJ2-5	-	-	TGCGCCAGCACCCGAGGGGAGATCCAAGAGACCCAGTACTTC	CASTRGEIQETQYF
TRBV5-1	TRBJ2-5	TRBD2	-	TGCGCCAGCAGCTACCGACTAGCGGGAGGTATCGAGACCCAGTACTTC	CASSYRLAGGIETQYF
TRBV5-1	TRBJ1-1	TRBD1	-	TGCGCCAGCAGCTCCGGGACAGGCCGACCGGCTTTCTTT	CASSSGTGRPAFF
TRBV19	TRBJ2-1	TRBD2	-	TGTGCCAGTACCAAGACTAAACTAGCGGCTTACAATGAGCAGTTCTTC	CASTKTKLAAYNEQFF
TRBV5-1	TRBJ2-3	-	-	TGCGCCAGCAGCGGCAGCGGGTCCGGCGGAGATACGCAGTATTTT	CASSGSGSGGDTQYF
TRBV5-4	TRBJ2-7	-	once	TGTGCCAGCAGCCGGACCGCCGCGGATGAGCAGTACTTC	CASSRTAADEQYF
TRBV19	TRBJ1-1	-	-	TGTGCCAGTAGGCGCGACAGGCCCCCTGGCGCTTTCTTT	CASRRDRPPGAFF
TRBV7-2	TRBJ2-7	-	-	TGTGCCAGCAGCTTTTCACACTTCTACGAGCAGTACTTC	CASSFSHFYEQYF
TRBV15	TRBJ1-5	TRBD1	-	TGTGCCACCAGCAGAGAGAACAGGGGGCCTCCCCAAGCCCAGCATTTT	CATSRENRGPPQAQHF
TRBV10-3	TRBJ2-5	TRBD2	-	TGTGCCATCAGTGATCGCGGGAGGGTTCAAGAGACCCAGTACTTC	CAISDRGRVQETQYF
TRBV20-1	TRBJ2-5	-	few	TGCAGTGCAGGGGAACAGACCCAGTACTTC	CSAGEQTQYF
TRBV18	TRBJ2-5	-	-	TGTGCCAGCTCACCAGACCAAGAGACCCAGTACTTC	CASSPDQETQYF
TRBV6-5	TRBJ2-5	-	few	TGTGCCAGCAGTAGCGCAGGGAGGCAGACCCAGTACTTC	CASSSAGRQTQYF
TRBV11-1	TRBJ2-1	TRBD2	-	TGTGCCAGCAGCTTTAGCGGGAGCACCTACAATGAGCAGTTCTTC	CASSFSGSTYNEQFF
TRBV7-9	TRBJ1-4	-	-	TGTGCCAGCAGCCCCGGACAGTCGATGGAAAAACTGTTTTTT	CASSPGQSMEKLFF
TRBV7-9	TRBJ2-1	TRBD1	-	TGTGCCAGCAGCTGGGGACAGGGGTACAATGAGCAGTTCTTC	CASSWGQGYNEQFF
TRBV9	TRBJ2-2	-	-	TGTGCCAGCGCATTGTTGAACACCGGGGAGCTGTTTTTT	CASALLNTGELFF
TRBV6-1	TRBJ1-5	TRBD1	-	TGTGCCAGCAGTGAATGGGTCCAGGGGGTCGATCAGCCCCAGCATTTT	CASSEWVQGVDQPQHF
TRBV28	TRBJ1-5	TRBD1	-	TGTGCCAGCAGTTCCGGGACAGGGGGTCAGCCCCAGCATTTT	CASSSGTGGQPQHF
TRBV11-2	TRBJ2-1	-	-	TGTGCCAGCAGCGACCCCAGGGGAGGACTCTACAATGAGCAGTTCTTC	CASSDPRGGLYNEQFF
TRBV29-1	TRBJ1-1	TRBD1	few	TGCAGCGTCCTTGACAGGGGAGGCATGAACACTGAAGCTTTCTTT	CSVLDRGGMNTEAFF
TRBV7-8	TRBJ2-7	TRBD1	-	TGTGCCAGCAGCACCTCAAGGGACAGGGGGCGGCCTACTCTAGGGGCCTACGAGCAGTACTTC	CASSTSRDRGRPTLGAYEQYF
TRBV5-1	TRBJ1-4	-	-	TGCGCCAGCAGCTTTCAAGGGGCGGCTAATGAAAAACTGTTTTTT	CASSFQGAANEKLFF
TRBV5-1	TRBJ2-7	TRBD2	-	TGCGCCAGCAGCTTGATCAGCGGGAGTCTGGACGAGCAGTACTTC	CASSLISGSLDEQYF
TRBV7-8	TRBJ2-7	-	-	TGTGCCAGCAGCTTACAGGGGACCGAGCAGTACTTC	CASSLQGTEQYF
TRBV5-1	TRBJ2-7	-	-	TGCGCCAGCAGCATTGGCTACGAGCAGTACTTC	CASSIGYEQYF
TRBV6-6	TRBJ1-1	TRBD1	-	TGTGCCAGCTCGACGACAGGGGGCAGGACTGAAGCTTTCTTT	CASSTTGGRTEAFF
TRBV7-2	TRBJ2-7	-	-	TGTGCCAGCAGCTCGCGAGGCGGTCTCCACGAGCAGTACTTC	CASSSRGGLHEQYF
TRBV14	TRBJ1-2	-	-	TGTGCCAGCAGCCAAGGGGGGACATCCCTTCTATTGCGTGGCTACACCTTC	CASSQGGTSLLLRGYTF
TRBV7-9	TRBJ1-1	TRBD1	few	TGTGCCAGCAGTTATACAGGGGGCACTGAAGCTTTCTTT	CASSYTGGTEAFF
TRBV6-6	TRBJ2-2	TRBD1	-	TGTGCCAGCAGTTACTCGAGGGACAGCCCCACCGGGGAGCTGTTTTTT	CASSYSRDSPTGELFF
TRBV19	TRBJ1-1	-	-	TGTGCCAGTAGTATGGGGGGAGGCACTGAAGCTTTCTTT	CASSMGGGTEAFF
TRBV30	TRBJ2-1	TRBD2	-	TGTGCCTGGAGTCGTCGCCGGGAGGGCCCCCACAATGAGCAGTTCTTC	CAWSRRREGPHNEQFF
TRBV7-9	TRBJ2-3	-	-	TGTGCCAGCAGCTTAGGGAGCCGGGTAGATACGCAGTATTTT	CASSLGSRVDTQYF
TRBV19	TRBJ1-5	-	-	TGTGCCAGTAGTACCAGGGCCCGGCCCCAGCATTTT	CASSTRARPQHF
TRBV10-3	TRBJ1-1	TRBD1	-	TGTGCCATCAGTGAGCGGGACAGGGGGATGAACACTGAAGCTTTCTTT	CAISERDRGMNTEAFF
TRBV5-1	TRBJ1-3	-	-	TGCGCCAGCAGCCTATTAGGGAGCTCTGGAAACACCATATATTTT	CASSLLGSSGNTIYF
TRBV7-9	TRBJ2-3	TRBD2	once	TGTGCCAGCAGCTTTGCGGGAGTCCCAGATACGCAGTATTTT	CASSFAGVPDTQYF
TRBV7-2	TRBJ2-3	TRBD1	-	TGTGCCAGCAGCTTAAGGGGACAGGGGACAGATACGCAGTATTTT	CASSLRGQGTDTQYF
TRBV7-2	TRBJ1-1	-	-	TGTGCCAGCAGCCTGGACGGATTTGGGGCTTTCTTT	CASSLDGFGAFF
TRBV6-5	TRBJ2-3	TRBD1	-	TGTGCCAGCAGTTACTCGACAGGGACGGCTACGCAGTATTTT	CASSYSTGTATQYF